The clone carrying this T cell receptor (beta chain) was counted once. This record belongs to a study of blood T cells in healthy people across ages. The germline V gene encodes CDR1 MGHRA and CDR2 YSYEKL. V lost 0 bases and J lost 6, with 11 bases in between. The CDR3 has 15 residues. It was with a sample-barcoded 5' primer and a J-beta primer mix that a second PCR of about 6 to 11 cycles was run. TCRdb itself ran the 5' RACE reads through MiXCR, one entry per CDR3 protein. There are 700,000 to 800,000 distinct CDR3 sequences in the sample; roughly 45% occur only once, and approximately 22% lies in the top ten.

The J gene is TRBJ1-4, the V gene TRBV4-1; D is unresolved. The specimen sequenced was blood. This receptor was obtained from a woman aged 55-70 years in good health. The CDR3 reads CASSQDEFVDEKLFF. CDR3 in DNA: TGCGCCAGCAGCCAAGATGAGTTTGTAGATGAAAAACTGTTTTTT.